This T cell receptor (beta chain) was obtained from a study of read filtering for tumor transcriptome and immune sequencing. The wider study: Revised staging placed roughly eight patients in R-ISS I, about 16 in II, 6 or 7 in III. RNA-seq yielded only roughly 75 to 1,300 TCR reads, IR-seq about 3.5 to 10.27 million.

Ten or more counts support this clonotype. Trimming removed 5 bases from V and 1 base from J, with 12 bases in between. The length of the CDR3 is 14 residues. Germline V gene sequence: CDR1 DFQATT, CDR2 SNEGSKA (reference sequence). Molecular barcoded adaptors covering alpha/delta and beta/gamma chains were used on around 370 ng RNA. TCRdb passed the reads through MiXCR, listing each CDR3 protein once. This table holds approximately 43,000 distinct CDR3 sequences, around an eighth found once. This clonotype was obtained from a donor at least 40 years old with multiple myeloma. Sequencing input: a population of CD138-negative cells sorted from bone marrow. The chain uses TRBV20-1 and TRBJ1-5, with TRBD1 as a possible D gene (5 bases). CDR3 in amino acids: CSALLGTSNQPQHF. For the CDR3, the DNA is TGCAGTGCTCTGCTAGGGACCAGCAATCAGCCCCAGCATTTT.